A single sample gave rise to the 10 T cell receptor beta chains below, sequenced in a study of blood T cell repertoires in COVID-19. Sequencing was performed with immunoSEQ multiplex PCR; in TCRdb, only in-frame clones are kept and a portion is missing. The repertoire holds a few hundred thousand clones, with 84% as singletons. Sample: peripheral blood. Every receptor here comes from a man aged 35 to 55 who had recovered from COVID-19.

V and J are TRBV7-2 and TRBJ2-3, with D tentatively TRBD1 (5 bases). The ends were cut back, 8 bases at V and 0 bases at J, with 12 bases in the middle. Germline V gene data show CDR1 as SGHTA and CDR2 as FQGNSA. The CDR3 length is 14 residues. The CDR3 loop reads CASGPKGSTDTQYF. CDR3 bases: TGTGCCAGCGGGCCGAAGGGGAGCACAGATACGCAGTATTTT.

This clone was found a few times. The rearrangement joins TRBV5-4 to TRBJ2-1, with 11 bases that match TRBD2. The J segment lost 5 bases and the V segment lost 6 bases, leaving 7 bases of the junction unmatched. CDR3 length: 15 residues. Germline-derived CDR1 and CDR2 are SGHNT and YYREEE (reference sequence). CDR3 bases: TGTGCCAGCAAGGGACTAGCGGAAGGGAACAATGAGCAGTTCTTC. It is translated as CASKGLAEGNNEQFF.

The chain's CDR3 is CASSPHRDRVDEQYF. For the CDR3, the DNA is TGCGCCAGCAGCCCGCACCGGGACAGGGTCGATGAGCAGTACTTC. The J gene is TRBJ2-7, the V gene TRBV5-1; 9 bases line up with TRBD1. This CDR3 contains 15 residues. Germline V gives CDR1 SGHRS, CDR2 YFSETQ. J lost 7 bases, V lost 4 bases, and 12 bases had no gene match.

V gene TRBV5-6 combines with J gene TRBJ1-2, with a weak D call TRBD1 (5 bases). Trimming removed 4 bases at V and 3 bases at J, with 10 bases between. The CDR3 has 13 amino acids. Germline V lookup: CDR1 SGHDT, CDR2 YYEEEE. This CDR3 is CASSLRVYYGYTF. Written as DNA, the CDR3 is TGTGCCAGCAGCCTCAGGGTCTACTATGGCTACACCTTC.

This chain joins TRBV9 and TRBJ1-2; no clear D gene. Deletions cut 0 bases from V and 2 bases from J, with 11 bases between. This CDR3 is built from 15 residues. The germline V gene encodes CDR1 SGDLS and CDR2 YYNGEE. The chain's CDR3 is CASSVGPQANYGYTF. CDR3 DNA sequence: TGTGCCAGCAGCGTAGGGCCCCAGGCCAACTATGGCTACACCTTC. The variable domain in full, with the rest retrieved from reference TRBV9 and TRBJ1-2, is DSGVTQTPKHLITATGQRVTLRCSPRSGDLSVYWYQQSLDQGLQFLIQYYNGEERAKGNILERFSAQQFPDLHSELNLSSLELGDSALYFCASSVGPQANYGYTFGSGTRLTVV.

The chain combines TRBV5-5 with TRBJ2-1; 11 bases map to TRBD2. This CDR3 contains 19 residues. The J segment lost 2 bases and the V segment lost 1 base, leaving 11 bases of the junction unmatched. CDR1 is SGHKS and CDR2 is YYEKEE in the germline V gene (reference sequence). The CDR3 sequence: CASSLRGLAELSPYNEQFF. In DNA, the CDR3 is TGTGCCAGCAGCTTGAGGGGACTAGCGGAATTATCGCCCTACAATGAGCAGTTCTTC. The full variable domain, completed using reference TRBV5-5 and TRBJ2-1, is DAGVTQSPTHLIKTRGQQVTLRCSPISGHKSVSWYQQVLGQGPQFIFQYYEKEERGRGNFPDRFSARQFPNYSSELNVNALLLGDSALYLCASSLRGLAELSPYNEQFFGPGTRLTVL.

The chain joins TRBV7-9 to TRBJ2-1; TRBD2 aligns across 10 bases. The junction had 4 bases not matched to a gene; V was cut back by 1 base and J by 4 bases. The CDR3 has 16 residues. CDR1 SEHNR and CDR2 FQNEAQ come from the germline V gene (reference sequence). The CDR3 protein is CASSLVISGRYNEQFF. In nucleotides, the CDR3 is TGTGCCAGCAGCTTAGTTATTAGCGGGAGGTACAATGAGCAGTTCTTC.

The CDR3 sequence: CASSQDLNPRGGELFF. The CDR3 DNA sequence: TGTGCCAGCAGCCAAGATCTTAACCCAAGGGGCGGGGAGCTGTTTTTT. The chain carries TRBV3-1 (or the pseudogene TRBV3-2) and TRBJ2-2, with a weak D call TRBD1 (5 bases). The V end lost 0 bases, the J end lost 7 bases, and 15 bases lay between the germline ends. This CDR3 is 16 amino acids long. CDR1 is LGHDT, CDR2 YNNKEL, per germline (reference sequence).

The genes are TRBV7-9 and TRBJ1-2; TRBD1 agrees at 8 bases. This CDR3 has 14 amino acids. J gave up 1 base and V 4 bases, and 2 bases lay outside the gene matches. Germline-derived CDR1 and CDR2 are SEHNR and FQNEAQ (reference sequence). In nucleotides, the CDR3 is TGTGCCAGCAGCTATACAGGGGGTAACTATGGCTACACCTTC. Translated, it gives CASSYTGGNYGYTF.

The chain couples TRBV9 to TRBJ1-3, with D possibly TRBD1 on 6 matching bases. Deletions cut 1 base from V and 0 bases from J, with 14 bases between. The CDR3 sequence is 17 residues long. CDR1 is SGDLS, CDR2 YYNGEE, per germline. Written as DNA, the CDR3 is TGTGCCAGCAGCGTATCGGTACAGGGCAGCTCTGGAAACACCATATATTTT. Residues: CASSVSVQGSSGNTIYF.